The 29 T cell receptor beta chains given below trace back to one sample, sequenced in a study of T cells in women clearing cervical HPV infection. Sequencing used immunoSEQ multiplex PCR; TCRdb keeps in-frame clones, though not all of them. Its table records more than 20,000 clones. Sequenced input: blood buffy coat. The source of these receptors is a woman aged 18 to 75 with a cervical HPV16 infection that either progressed to CIN3+ or cleared (not recorded which).

As concerns this clone: The observed sequence ends 3 residues before the CDR3 terminus, with the missing tail filled in from the germline J gene. The J gene is TRBJ1-1, the V gene TRBV7-9, with D possibly being TRBD1 (5 bases). The V end was cut by 2 bases, the J end by 3 bases, with 10 bases between. From germline, CDR1 is SEHNR and CDR2 FQNEAQ (reference sequence). The CDR3 spans 14 residues. The sequenced part of the CDR3 DNA is TGTGCCAGCAGCTTAAGGGGAGGGGACACTGAA. Its protein product is CASSLRGGDTE. The whole CDR3 reads CASSLRGGDTEAFF.

Remarks on this clone: The sequenced fragment ends 3 residues before the CDR3 boundary, so the rest is inferred from the germline J gene. V usage is TRBV5-1 and J usage is TRBJ2-3; tentatively, D is TRBD2 (6 bases). The CDR3 runs 17 residues. In germline, CDR1 is SGHRS, CDR2 YFSETQ. The ends were cut back, 4 bases at V and 1 base at J, with 19 bases in the middle. CDR3 DNA, as far as it was read: TGCGCCAGCAGCGTGGGCCTTGGGGTAGCGGGCACAGATACG. Translating it yields CASSVGLGVAGTDT. The CDR3 in its entirety is CASSVGLGVAGTDTQYF. The whole variable domain, filled in from reference TRBV5-1 and TRBJ2-3, reads KAGVTQTPRYLIKTRGQQVTLSCSPISGHRSVSWYQQTPGQGLQFLFEYFSETQRNKGNFPGRFSGRQFSNSRSEMNVSTLELGDSALYLCASSVGLGVAGTDTQYFGPGTRLTVL.

Comment on this clone: The sequence runs out 3 residues before the end of the CDR3; the remainder is reconstructed from the germline J gene. V is TRBV7-8 and J is TRBJ2-7; TRBD1 matches at 10 bases. Germline CDR1 is SGHVS and CDR2 is FQNEAQ. The CDR3 spans 17 residues. V lost 5 bases to trimming and J lost 4 bases; unmatched junction nucleotides: 14. The sequenced part of the CDR3 DNA is TGTGCCAGCAGCCCCCCCCTTTGGGACAGGGGTAGGTACGAG. Amino acids: CASSPPLWDRGRYE. The CDR3 in full is CASSPPLWDRGRYEQYF. The whole variable domain, filled in from reference TRBV7-8 and TRBJ2-7, reads GAGVSQSPRYKVAKRGQDVALRCDPISGHVSLFWYQQALGQGPEFLTYFQNEAQLDKSGLPSDRFFAERPEGSVSTLKIQRTQQEDSAVYLCASSPPLWDRGRYEQYFGPGTRLTVT.

Measured by frequency, this clone is medium-sized (0.01 to 0.1%). The read ends 3 residues before the CDR3 terminus; that terminus is restored from the germline J gene. The gene calls are TRBV6-4 and TRBJ2-3; TRBD2 is a possible D gene (6 bases). The CDR3 is made up of 15 amino acids. Trimming shortened V by 3 bases and J by 5 bases, and 15 bases separated the two germline ends. Germline-derived CDR1 and CDR2 are MRHNA and SNTAGT. CDR3 DNA, as far as it was read: TGTGCCAGCAGTGAATCGGCGGGGTCGGGAGATACG. Translating it yields CASSESAGSGDT. The full CDR3 is CASSESAGSGDTQYF.

The CDR3 DNA, read in part, is TGTGCCAGCAGTGAACTAGCTTGGACTGAA. Amino acid sequence: CASSELAWTE. The full CDR3 reads CASSELAWTEAFF. The chain uses TRBV2 and TRBJ1-1; no definite D call. The read terminates 3 residues ahead of where the CDR3 ends, so the germline J gene completes it. The CDR3 spans 13 residues. Germline-derived CDR1 and CDR2 are SNHLY and FYNNEI. The V end was cut by 2 bases, the J end by 5 bases, with 9 bases between.

The DNA read from the CDR3 is TGCGCCAGCAGCTTGGTGGAGGGCACTGAA. This gives the protein CASSLVEGTE. The entire CDR3 sequence reads CASSLVEGTEAFF. The chain recombines TRBV5-1 with TRBJ1-1; no definite D call. The read gets to within 3 residues of the CDR3 end, and the germline J gene fills in the rest. Germline lookup yields CDR1 SGHRS and CDR2 YFSETQ. The CDR3 has 13 residues. V was shortened by 0 bases and J by 4 bases, with 7 bases between the two germline ends.

CDR3 sequence: CASSQGTGPYEQYF. The part of the CDR3 DNA that was read is TGTGCCAGCAGCCAAGGGACAGGGCCGTACGAG. The chain recombines TRBV14 with TRBJ2-7, with 8 bases fitting TRBD1. The read halts 3 residues ahead of the CDR3 end, with the missing end drawn from the germline J gene. CDR1 SGHDN and CDR2 FVKESK come from the germline V gene. V dropped 1 base and J dropped 4; count of bases not matched to a gene: 3. This CDR3 spans 14 amino acids.

A remark on this clone: Coverage ceases 3 residues before the CDR3 finishes, and the germline J gene fills in the end. This chain connects TRBV5-1 to TRBJ2-7, with a tentative D call TRBD2 (6 bases). This CDR3 comprises 14 residues. Germline V CDR1 and CDR2: SGHRS, YFSETQ. With 0 bases removed from V and 2 bases from J, the gap between germline ends came to 9 bases. Incomplete CDR3 DNA: TGCGCCAGCAGCTTGGGACTAGATACCTACGAG. It specifies CASSLGLDTYE. The full CDR3 reads CASSLGLDTYEQYF.

Turning to this clone: With the read ending 3 residues before the CDR3 end, the germline J gene is used to fill in that end. The chain couples TRBV6-4 to TRBJ2-1; 9 bases are shared with TRBD2. The V gene end was trimmed by 7 bases and the J gene end by 9 bases; junction bases not matched to a gene: 10. In germline, CDR1 is MRHNA, CDR2 SNTAGT. The CDR3 loop spans 14 amino acids. The CDR3 region is CASNDQAGGGEQFF. The CDR3 bases that were read are TGTGCCAGCAATGATCAAGCGGGGGGTGGTGAG.

Comments on this clone: The read ends 3 residues early relative to the CDR3; the germline J gene fills the gap. The chain is built from TRBV20-1 and TRBJ2-7, with D possibly being TRBD1 or TRBD2 (6 bases each). The CDR3 runs to 11 residues. Per the germline V gene, CDR1 is DFQATT and CDR2 is SNEGSKA (reference sequence). V dropped 5 bases and J dropped 6 bases, with 11 bases sitting between them. The CDR3 is CSAPGEAEQYF. The DNA read from the CDR3 is TGCAGTGCTCCAGGGGAGGCCGAG.

As to this clone: The read ends 3 residues shy of where the CDR3 ends; the end is completed using the germline J gene. V and J are TRBV12-3 or TRBV12-4 and TRBJ2-3; D gene unclear. The CDR3 covers 12 residues. The V gene lost 8 bases and the J gene lost 0 bases, with 6 bases spanning the gap. The CDR3 loop reads CASSRSTDTQYF. CDR3 bases read: TGTGCCAGCTCTAGGAGCACAGATACG.

Details on this clone: The DNA ends 3 residues before the CDR3 does, and the rest of the CDR3 is filled in from the germline J gene. The rearrangement joins TRBV30 to TRBJ2-7; D gene unclear. The V and J ends lost 1 base and 3 bases respectively, with 4 bases between them. Germline CDR1 and CDR2: GTSNPN and SVGIG (reference sequence). The length of the CDR3 is 11 residues. Partial CDR3 DNA: TGTGCCTGGAGTGCTATCTACGAG. This translates into CAWSAIYE. The full CDR3 protein reads CAWSAIYEQYF. The whole variable domain, filled in from reference TRBV30 and TRBJ2-7, reads SQTIHQWPATLVQPVGSPLSLECTVEGTSNPNLYWYRQAAGRGLQLLFYSVGIGQISSEVPQNLSASRPQDRQFILSSKKLLLSDSGFYLCAWSAIYEQYFGPGTRLTVT.

As concerns this clone: The read stops 3 residues short of the end of the CDR3; the missing end is completed from the germline J gene. The chain combines TRBV6-1 with TRBJ1-2; D is undetermined. This CDR3 contains 13 residues. The germline CDR1 and CDR2 sequences are MNHNS and SASEGT. The part of the CDR3 DNA that was read is TGTGCCAGCAGTGAGATAATCCGAGGGGGC. Its protein product is CASSEIIRGG. The whole CDR3 protein reads CASSEIIRGGYTF.

The chain's CDR3 is CASSIYRGGNQPQHF. CDR3 bases read: TGTGCCAGTAGTATTTACAGGGGGGGCAATCAGCCC. J is TRBJ1-5 and V is TRBV19, with 8 positions matching TRBD1. The read terminates 3 residues ahead of where the CDR3 ends, so the germline J gene completes it. The CDR3 is 15 residues long. Unmatched junction bases numbered 3, after V lost 3 bases and J lost 2 bases. Per the germline V gene, CDR1 is LNHDA and CDR2 is SQIVND (reference sequence). Looking up the rest from reference TRBV19 and TRBJ1-5 gives the full variable domain: DGGITQSPKYLFRKEGQNVTLSCEQNLNHDAMYWYRQDPGQGLRLIYYSQIVNDFQKGDIAEGYSVSREKKESFPLTVTSAQKNPTAFYLCASSIYRGGNQPQHFGDGTRLSIL.

For this clone: The DNA ends 3 residues before the CDR3 does, and the rest of the CDR3 is filled in from the germline J gene. The chain combines TRBV29-1 with TRBJ1-1; D remains ambiguous. Germline V gene data show CDR1 as SQVTM and CDR2 as ANQGSEA. V was cut by 4 bases and J by 6 bases, with 12 bases left in between. The CDR3 is made up of 12 amino acids. The part of the CDR3 DNA that was read is TGCAGCGTTGGCCGACTTTGGGCTGAA. Its translation: CSVGRLWAE. The entire CDR3 sequence reads CSVGRLWAEAFF.

In regard to this clone: With the read ending 3 residues before the CDR3 end, the germline J gene is used to fill in that end. The chain combines TRBV30 with TRBJ1-2; D ambiguous. Germline values: CDR1 GTSNPN, CDR2 SVGIG (reference sequence). The CDR3 loop spans 15 amino acids. The DNA read from the CDR3 is TGTGCCTGGAGTGTACTAGCGGGAGGTTACAATGAC. This gives the protein CAWSVLAGGYND. The complete CDR3 protein is CAWSVLAGGYNDYTF.

Remarks on this clone: The read ends 3 residues before the CDR3 terminus; that terminus is restored from the germline J gene. V usage is TRBV30 and J usage is TRBJ1-5; TRBD1 aligns across 12 bases. CDR3 size: 18 residues. CDR1 GTSNPN and CDR2 SVGIG come from the germline V gene (reference sequence). The V segment lost 2 bases and the J segment 9 bases; nucleotides outside the gene matches: 17. Incomplete CDR3 DNA: TGTGCCTGGAGTTCATGGGACAGGGGGCCCCATTATTATCGGCCC. Its translation: CAWSSWDRGPHYYRP. The whole CDR3 sequence is CAWSSWDRGPHYYRPQHF.

Concerning this clone: The read falls 3 residues short of the CDR3 end, and the missing part is taken from the germline J gene. The chain employs TRBV30 and TRBJ1-1; D is unresolved. V lost 0 bases and J 6 bases, leaving 5 bases between the germline ends. Germline assignment: CDR1 GTSNPN and CDR2 SVGIG (reference sequence). This CDR3 has 11 amino acids. This CDR3 reads CAWSVAAEAFF. Partial CDR3 DNA: TGTGCCTGGAGTGTGGCCGCTGAA.

About this clone: Sequencing ends 3 residues short of the CDR3 end; the germline J gene provides the rest. This chain connects TRBV18 to TRBJ1-5; D possibly corresponds to TRBD1 (6 bases). This CDR3 is 16 amino acids long. V lost 3 bases and J 5 bases, leaving 17 bases between the germline ends. Germline V gene data show CDR1 as KGHSH and CDR2 as LQKENI. CDR3 DNA (partial): TGTGCCAGCTCACCTCTCAGGAGGGGGTCTGATCAGCCC. Translation gives CASSPLRRGSDQP. The full CDR3 sequence reads CASSPLRRGSDQPQHF.

As concerns this clone: The sequenced fragment ends 3 residues before the CDR3 boundary, so the rest is inferred from the germline J gene. This sequence joins TRBV5-1 and TRBJ1-4; D not certain. Trimming shortened V by 0 bases and J by 4 bases, and 7 bases separated the two germline ends. Germline-derived CDR1 and CDR2 are SGHRS and YFSETQ. The CDR3 runs 14 residues. The CDR3 sequence is CASSLAGNNEKLFF. CDR3 DNA (partial): TGCGCCAGCAGCTTGGCCGGTAATAATGAAAAA.

About this clone: From the germline J gene comes the end of the CDR3, since the read stops 3 residues before it. The chain employs TRBV4-2 and TRBJ2-3, with D tentatively TRBD2 (5 bases). This CDR3 has 17 amino acids. The germline V and J ends were trimmed by 3 bases and 4 bases, with 20 bases remaining between them. The germline V gene has CDR1 LGHNA and CDR2 YNFKEQ. CDR3 sequence: CASSQSTGPSFPDTQYF. CDR3 DNA, as far as it was read: TGTGCCAGCAGCCAGTCAACTGGACCTAGCTTCCCAGATACG.

A word on this clone: The read is 3 residues too short to cover the CDR3 end, so that end is filled in from the germline J gene. The rearrangement links TRBV6-4 to TRBJ2-1; possibly TRBD1 for D (5 bases). V lost 5 bases to trimming and J lost 7 bases, with 12 bases between them. The CDR3 extends over 13 amino acids. From germline, CDR1 is MRHNA and CDR2 SNTAGT. The CDR3: CASSSDIANEQFF. The part of the CDR3 DNA that was read is TGTGCCAGCAGTTCGGACATTGCAAATGAG.

For this clone: From the germline J gene comes the end of the CDR3, since the read stops 3 residues before it. The chain combines TRBV28 with TRBJ2-2, with D possibly TRBD2 on 5 matching bases. Trimming shortened V by 3 bases and J by 0 bases, and 20 bases separated the two germline ends. Per germline, CDR1 MDHEN and CDR2 SYDVKM. The CDR3 covers 19 residues. The CDR3 reads CASSFSVVANFANTGELFF. The DNA read from the CDR3 is TGTGCCAGCAGTTTTAGCGTGGTAGCGAATTTCGCGAACACCGGGGAG.

With regard to this clone: Read sequence stops 3 residues before the CDR3 end, and the germline J gene provides the missing end. The rearrangement links TRBV5-6 to TRBJ2-7, with D possibly matching TRBD2 (7 bases). Per the germline V gene, CDR1 is SGHDT and CDR2 is YYEEEE. There are 11 residues in the CDR3. Trimming left V 4 bases short and J 6 bases short, with 8 bases between. Here the CDR3 reads CASSGGAEQYF. Incomplete CDR3 DNA: TGTGCCAGCAGCGGGGGGGCCGAG.

In the case of this clone: The read ends 3 residues shy of where the CDR3 ends; the end is completed using the germline J gene. V and J are TRBV7-9 and TRBJ2-5, with 7 bases matching TRBD2. The length of the CDR3 is 14 residues. The J segment lost 2 bases and the V segment lost 9 bases, leaving 9 bases of the junction unmatched. Germline V gene lookup returns CDR1 SEHNR and CDR2 FQNEAQ (reference sequence). CDR3 in amino acids: CASKAGEGQETQYF. The CDR3 DNA, read in part, is TGTGCCAGTAAGGCGGGAGAGGGTCAAGAGACC.

Turning to this clone: With the read ending 3 residues before the CDR3 end, the germline J gene is used to fill in that end. V is TRBV19 and J is TRBJ1-2; weak D call: TRBD1 (5 bases). There are 21 residues in the CDR3. Per germline, CDR1 LNHDA and CDR2 SQIVND (reference sequence). The CDR3 sequence: CASIGTSGSVIVGSSYNDYTF. The covered CDR3 bases are TGTGCCAGTATCGGGACTAGCGGGAGTGTGATCGTGGGGAGCTCCTACAATGAC.

A note on this clone: The read falls 3 residues short of the CDR3 end, and the missing part is taken from the germline J gene. The chain uses TRBV7-8 and TRBJ2-3, with TRBD1 identical over 7 bases. CDR3 length: 15 residues. The germline V gene has CDR1 SGHVS and CDR2 FQNEAQ. The CDR3 bases that were read are TGTGCCAGCAGCTTATTAACAGGGGCCCATCAGCCG. Translating gives CASSLLTGAHQP. The complete CDR3 sequence is CASSLLTGAHQPQYF. Drawing the rest from reference TRBV7-8 and TRBJ2-3, the complete variable domain is GAGVSQSPRYKVAKRGQDVALRCDPISGHVSLFWYQQALGQGPEFLTYFQNEAQLDKSGLPSDRFFAERPEGSVSTLKIQRTQQEDSAVYLCASSLLTGAHQPQYFGPGTRLTVL.

Details on this clone: From the germline J gene comes the end of the CDR3, since the read stops 3 residues before it. This sequence joins TRBV19 and TRBJ2-7; perhaps TRBD1 as D (5 bases). CDR3 length equals 14 residues. Per germline, CDR1 LNHDA and CDR2 SQIVND (reference sequence). Trimming took off 3 bases at V and 5 bases at J, with 14 bases between the two ends. This CDR3 reads CASSIQGLWDEQYF. The CDR3 bases that were read are TGTGCCAGTAGTATTCAGGGTCTTTGGGACGAG.

Notes on this clone: Read data end 3 residues before the CDR3 end; the end is taken from the germline J gene. The chain couples TRBV19 to TRBJ2-1; D is ambiguous. The CDR3 consists of 14 residues. In germline, CDR1 is LNHDA, CDR2 SQIVND (reference sequence). Trimming took off 6 bases at V and 0 bases at J, with 9 bases between the two ends. The CDR3 reads CASSKGSSYNEQFF. The DNA read from the CDR3 is TGTGCCAGTAGCAAGGGTAGCTCCTACAATGAG.